This T cell receptor (beta chain) was documented in a study of beta chain features in type 1 diabetes. Notes on the study in general: Researchers reported that naive, central memory and Treg TCRB repertoires appeared more similar in patients than in healthy donors. More deletions and fewer insertions at VDJ junctions were seen in type 1 diabetes patients. All four CD4+ subsets of Type 1 diabetes patients contained TCRB CDR3s that were moderately but significantly shorter.

This clone was counted only a few times. Its antigen remains unidentified. At the DNA level, this CDR3 is encoded by other sequences in the same sample as well. Based on CD45RO/CCR7/CD25/CD127/CD95/CD27, CD4+ regulatory, stem cell-like memory, naive and central memory cells were sorted. Investigators reverse transcribed all isolated RNA, so they sequenced expressed TCRB transcripts. The data were produced by immunoSEQ multiplex PCR, yet TCRdb's version contains in-frame clones alone and is incomplete. This table has around 300,000 clones, approximately 8.1% appearing once. Sample: central memory CD4+ T cells from blood. This TCR derives from a woman younger than 30 in good health.

This CDR3 is CASSFDSGNTIYF. CDR3 DNA: TGTGCCAGCAGCTTTGACTCTGGAAACACCATATATTTT. This chain joins TRBV7-9 and TRBJ1-3, with unresolved D. Germline V lookup: CDR1 SEHNR, CDR2 FQNEAQ (reference sequence). The CDR3 sequence is 13 residues long. The germline V and J ends were trimmed by 3 bases and 0 bases, with 3 bases remaining between them.